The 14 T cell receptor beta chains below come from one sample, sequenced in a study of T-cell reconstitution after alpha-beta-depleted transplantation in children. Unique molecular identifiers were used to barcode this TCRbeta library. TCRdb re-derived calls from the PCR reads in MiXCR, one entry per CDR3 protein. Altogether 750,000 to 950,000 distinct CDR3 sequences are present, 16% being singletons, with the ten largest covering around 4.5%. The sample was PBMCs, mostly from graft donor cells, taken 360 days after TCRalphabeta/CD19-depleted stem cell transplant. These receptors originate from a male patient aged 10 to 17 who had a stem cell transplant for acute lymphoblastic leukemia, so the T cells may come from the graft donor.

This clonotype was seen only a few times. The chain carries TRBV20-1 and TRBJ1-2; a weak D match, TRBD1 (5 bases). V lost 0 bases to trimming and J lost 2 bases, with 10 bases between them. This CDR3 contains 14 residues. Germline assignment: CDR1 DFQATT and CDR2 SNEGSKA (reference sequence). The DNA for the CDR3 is TGCAGTGCTAGAGAGGAGGGGCCCAACTATGGCTACACCTTC. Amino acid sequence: CSAREEGPNYGYTF.

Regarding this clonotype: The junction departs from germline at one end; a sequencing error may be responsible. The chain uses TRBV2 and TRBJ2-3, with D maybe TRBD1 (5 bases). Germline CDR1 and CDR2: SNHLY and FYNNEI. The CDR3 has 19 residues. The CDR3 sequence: CACSSSPDSPGSEKDTQYF. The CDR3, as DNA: TGTGCCTGCAGTTCTTCCCCCGATTCTCCAGGGTCAGAAAAGGATACGCAGTATTTT.

CDR3 sequence: CSAPRWGPSTDTQYF. CDR3 coding DNA: TGCAGTGCTCCTCGTTGGGGGCCTAGCACAGATACGCAGTATTTT. The chain is built from TRBV20-1 and TRBJ2-3, with a tentative D call TRBD1 (6 bases). Trimming cost V 5 bases and J 0 bases, with 15 bases left between them. Germline loops: CDR1 DFQATT, CDR2 SNEGSKA (reference sequence). This CDR3 contains 15 residues.

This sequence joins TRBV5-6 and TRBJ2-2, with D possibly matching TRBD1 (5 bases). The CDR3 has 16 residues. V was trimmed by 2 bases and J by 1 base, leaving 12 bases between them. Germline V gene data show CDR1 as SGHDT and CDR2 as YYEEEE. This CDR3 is CASSFSTALNTGELFF. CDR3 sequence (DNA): TGTGCCAGCAGCTTCTCGACAGCTTTGAACACCGGGGAGCTGTTTTTT.

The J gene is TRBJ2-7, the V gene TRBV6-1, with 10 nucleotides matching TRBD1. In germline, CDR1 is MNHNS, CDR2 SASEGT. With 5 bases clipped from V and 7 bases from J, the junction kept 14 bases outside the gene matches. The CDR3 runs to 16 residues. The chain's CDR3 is CASSPPDRGRLGEQYF. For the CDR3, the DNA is TGTGCCAGCAGTCCGCCAGACAGGGGGCGTCTAGGGGAGCAGTACTTC.

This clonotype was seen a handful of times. The CDR3 here is CSVLLGLAGVYEQYF. The DNA of the CDR3 is TGCAGCGTCCTCCTCGGCCTAGCGGGCGTCTACGAGCAGTACTTC. J is TRBJ2-7 and V is TRBV29-1; 8 nucleotides line up with TRBD2. V shed 6 bases and J 3 bases; nucleotides not matched to a gene: 13. The CDR3 has 15 amino acids. The germline V gene encodes CDR1 SQVTM and CDR2 ANQGSEA.

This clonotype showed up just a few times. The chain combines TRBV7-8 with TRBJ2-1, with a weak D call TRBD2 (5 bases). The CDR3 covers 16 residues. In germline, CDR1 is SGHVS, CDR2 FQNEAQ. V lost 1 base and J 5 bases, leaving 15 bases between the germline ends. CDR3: CASSLVGNGLDNEQFF. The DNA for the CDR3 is TGTGCCAGCAGCTTAGTGGGAAACGGACTGGACAATGAGCAGTTCTTC.

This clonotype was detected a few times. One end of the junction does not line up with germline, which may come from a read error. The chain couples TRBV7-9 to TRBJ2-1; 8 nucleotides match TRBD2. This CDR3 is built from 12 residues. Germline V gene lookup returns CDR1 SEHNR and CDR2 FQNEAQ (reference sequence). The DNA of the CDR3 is TGTGCCAGCAGTCCGCGGGGGGATGAGGAGTTCTTC. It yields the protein CASSPRGDEEFF.

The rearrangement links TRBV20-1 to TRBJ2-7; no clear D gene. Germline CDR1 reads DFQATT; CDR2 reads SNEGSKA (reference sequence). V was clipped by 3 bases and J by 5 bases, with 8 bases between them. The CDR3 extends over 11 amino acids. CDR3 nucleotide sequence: TGCAGTGCTAGTGTCCCGGACGAGCAGTACTTC. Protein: CSASVPDEQYF.

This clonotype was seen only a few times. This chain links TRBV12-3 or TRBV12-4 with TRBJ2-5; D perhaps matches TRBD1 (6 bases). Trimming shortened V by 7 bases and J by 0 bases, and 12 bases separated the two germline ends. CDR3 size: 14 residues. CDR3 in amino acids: CASTGAFYQETQYF. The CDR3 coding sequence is TGTGCCAGCACAGGGGCCTTCTACCAAGAGACCCAGTACTTC.

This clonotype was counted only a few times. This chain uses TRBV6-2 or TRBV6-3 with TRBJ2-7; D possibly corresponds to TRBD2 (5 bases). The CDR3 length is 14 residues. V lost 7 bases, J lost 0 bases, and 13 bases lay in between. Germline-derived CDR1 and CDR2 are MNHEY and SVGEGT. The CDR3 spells CASTDYRSSYEQYF. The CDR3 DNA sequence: TGTGCCAGCACCGACTACCGAAGCTCCTACGAGCAGTACTTC.

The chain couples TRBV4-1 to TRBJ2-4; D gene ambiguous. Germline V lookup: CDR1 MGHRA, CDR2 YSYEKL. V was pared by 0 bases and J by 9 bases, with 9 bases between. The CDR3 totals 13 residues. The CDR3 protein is CASSQDSGIIQYF. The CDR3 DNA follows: TGCGCCAGCAGCCAAGATTCAGGAATCATTCAGTACTTC.

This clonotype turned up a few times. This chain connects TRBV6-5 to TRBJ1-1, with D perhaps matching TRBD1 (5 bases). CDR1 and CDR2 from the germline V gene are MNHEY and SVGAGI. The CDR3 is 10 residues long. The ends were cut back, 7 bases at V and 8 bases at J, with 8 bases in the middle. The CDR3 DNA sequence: TGTGCCAGCATGGGGACGGAAGCTTTCTTT. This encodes CASMGTEAFF.

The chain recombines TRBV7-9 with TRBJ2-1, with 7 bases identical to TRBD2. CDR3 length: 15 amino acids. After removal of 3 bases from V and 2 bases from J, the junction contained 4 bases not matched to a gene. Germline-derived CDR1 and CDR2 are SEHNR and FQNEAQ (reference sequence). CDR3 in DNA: TGTGCCAGCAGCTTTAGGCGGGGGACCTACAATGAGCAGTTCTTC. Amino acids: CASSFRRGTYNEQFF.